Listed below are T cell receptor beta chains from one sample, sequenced in a study of CD8+ T cells in alopecia areata. TCRdb's table, derived via immunoSEQ multiplex PCR, lists solely in-frame clones and lacks some. The sample includes some 180,000 clones, approximately 50% seen only once; the top ten take around a tenth. Sequencing used CD8+ T cells sorted from blood, obtained around week 54, from a patient treated with tofacitinib. The receptors were sampled from a human donor with alopecia areata. CDR3s include the opening cysteine and the closing phenylalanine or tryptophan. The order of the fields is J gene, D gene, clone size, V gene, CDR3 DNA, CDR3 protein. A D gene is named only where the DNA matches it firmly. Clone size is stated in some rows and not others, as once, few, many or a class when expanded.

J: TRBJ2-1; D: .; size: .; V: TRBV6-1; DNA: TGTGCCAGCTCGTTAGCCAACGAGCAGTTCTTC; CDR3: CASSLANEQFF
J: TRBJ2-4; D: .; size: .; V: TRBV7-9; DNA: TGTGCCAGCAGCTTAATGGGCGAGGGGCCCAAAAACATTCAGTACTTC; CDR3: CASSLMGEGPKNIQYF
J: TRBJ1-3; D: .; size: .; V: TRBV30; DNA: TGTGCCTGGGAGACCTACTCCTCTGGAAACACCATATATTTT; CDR3: CAWETYSSGNTIYF
J: TRBJ2-7; D: TRBD1; size: .; V: TRBV7-9; DNA: TGTGCCAGCAGCTTAGCCGGGACAGGGAACTACGAGCAGTACTTC; CDR3: CASSLAGTGNYEQYF
J: TRBJ1-2; D: TRBD1; size: .; V: TRBV30; DNA: TGTGCCTGGAGTTCCGAAACAGGGGAACGCGGCTACACCTTC; CDR3: CAWSSETGERGYTF
J: TRBJ2-1; D: .; size: once; V: TRBV6-5; DNA: TGTGCCAGCAGTTCCGGTCTCACGGAAAATGAGCAGTTCTTC; CDR3: CASSSGLTENEQFF
J: TRBJ2-6; D: .; size: .; V: TRBV5-6; DNA: TGTGCCAGCAGCTTCGCGTCTGGGGCCAACGTCCTGACTTTC; CDR3: CASSFASGANVLTF
J: TRBJ1-4; D: .; size: few; V: TRBV27; DNA: TGTGCCAGCAGTTCCGGCAGGGACGGTGAAAAACTGTTTTTT; CDR3: CASSSGRDGEKLFF
J: TRBJ2-7; D: .; size: .; V: TRBV29-1; DNA: TGCAGCGTTGGTGGCTTGAGCTCCTACGAGCAGTACTTC; CDR3: CSVGGLSSYEQYF
J: TRBJ2-3; D: TRBD2; size: .; V: TRBV4-3; DNA: TGCGCCAGCAGCCTACTAGCGGGGACAGATACGCAGTATTTT; CDR3: CASSLLAGTDTQYF
J: TRBJ1-6; D: TRBD1; size: .; V: TRBV5-1; DNA: TGCGCCAGCAGCCTTCGGACAGGTCAAGATTCACCCCTCCACTTT; CDR3: CASSLRTGQDSPLHF
J: TRBJ1-1; D: .; size: once; V: TRBV7-2; DNA: TGTGCCAGCAGCTTAGCGAGTGGGCAGAACACTGAAGCTTTCTTT; CDR3: CASSLASGQNTEAFF
J: TRBJ1-5; D: .; size: few; V: TRBV5-1; DNA: TGCGCCAGCAGCCCAGGAGGGAGGAATCAGCCCCAGCATTTT; CDR3: CASSPGGRNQPQHF
J: TRBJ2-7; D: .; size: few; V: TRBV5-6; DNA: TGTGCCAGCAGCTTCGCCAGGAATTACGAGCAGTACTTC; CDR3: CASSFARNYEQYF
J: TRBJ2-3; D: .; size: few; V: TRBV2; DNA: TGTGCCAGCAGTGAAGAGGTAGATACGCAGTATTTT; CDR3: CASSEEVDTQYF
J: TRBJ2-1; D: .; size: .; V: TRBV10-3; DNA: TGTGCCATCAGTGAGGGGGACTCCTACAATGAGCAGTTCTTC; CDR3: CAISEGDSYNEQFF
J: TRBJ2-7; D: .; size: .; V: TRBV7-9; DNA: TGTGCCAGCAGCTTATATCAGGCAAGCACCTACGAGCAGTACTTC; CDR3: CASSLYQASTYEQYF
J: TRBJ2-2; D: .; size: .; V: TRBV7-3; DNA: TGTGCCAGCAGCTTAGGTCGGGCGGGGCAGTCCTCCGGGGAGCTGTTTTTT; CDR3: CASSLGRAGQSSGELFF
J: TRBJ2-7; D: .; size: few; V: TRBV21-1; DNA: TGTGCCAGCAACACGTACGAGCAGTACTTC; CDR3: CASNTYEQYF
J: TRBJ1-1; D: .; size: .; V: TRBV6-6; DNA: TGTGCCAGCAGTTACGGGGAGGGGAACACTGAAGCTTTCTTT; CDR3: CASSYGEGNTEAFF
J: TRBJ1-5; D: .; size: few; V: TRBV5-6; DNA: TGTGCCAGCAGCTTGGGACAGCCGAATCAGCCCCAGCATTTT; CDR3: CASSLGQPNQPQHF
J: TRBJ1-2; D: .; size: .; V: TRBV12-5; DNA: TGTGCTAGTGGTTTGGGACCGGGACTGAACTATGGCTACACCTTC; CDR3: CASGLGPGLNYGYTF
J: TRBJ2-7; D: .; size: .; V: TRBV10-3; DNA: TGTGCCATCAGTGAATCCAGCTACGAGCAGTACTTC; CDR3: CAISESSYEQYF
J: TRBJ2-2; D: .; size: .; V: TRBV7-8; DNA: TGTGCCAGCAGAACGGGGGCGCGGAACACCGGGGAGCTGTTTTTT; CDR3: CASRTGARNTGELFF
J: TRBJ2-1; D: TRBD2; size: .; V: TRBV27; DNA: TGTGCCAGCAGCCCTAGCGGGGGTGCGGACAATGAGCAGTTCTTC; CDR3: CASSPSGGADNEQFF
J: TRBJ2-2; D: TRBD1; size: .; V: TRBV6-5; DNA: TGTGCCAGCAGCCCGCAGGGGGCCGACACCGGGGAGCTGTTTTTT; CDR3: CASSPQGADTGELFF
J: TRBJ1-2; D: .; size: .; V: TRBV2; DNA: TGTGCCAGCGGAATTTATGGCTACACCTTC; CDR3: CASGIYGYTF
J: TRBJ1-5; D: .; size: .; V: TRBV4-1; DNA: TGCGCCAGCAGCCAAGCGGGAGGACTGGGGGTCAATCAGCCCCAGCATTTT; CDR3: CASSQAGGLGVNQPQHF
J: TRBJ1-1; D: .; size: few; V: TRBV7-7; DNA: TGTGCTAGCAGCCTCCAACAGGGCACTGAAGCTTTCTTT; CDR3: CASSLQQGTEAFF
J: TRBJ2-7; D: TRBD1; size: .; V: TRBV30; DNA: TGTGCCTGGAGCGGGACAGGGAAGGCCTACGAGCAGTACTTC; CDR3: CAWSGTGKAYEQYF
J: TRBJ2-4; D: .; size: few; V: TRBV29-1; DNA: TGCAGCGTCGCAGACGGAAACCTAAAAAACATTCAGTACTTC; CDR3: CSVADGNLKNIQYF
J: TRBJ1-2; D: .; size: .; V: TRBV7-9; DNA: TGTGCCAGCAGCGCGGGAAACTACTATGGCTACACCTTC; CDR3: CASSAGNYYGYTF
J: TRBJ2-4; D: .; size: once; V: TRBV11-2; DNA: TGTGCCAGCAGCTTAGGAACAGCGCTAGCCAAAAACATTCAGTACTTC; CDR3: CASSLGTALAKNIQYF
J: TRBJ2-7; D: .; size: .; V: TRBV27; DNA: TGTGCCAGCAGTCCCAGGCCGTTACAGGAAGAGGGCTCCTACGAGCAGTACTTC; CDR3: CASSPRPLQEEGSYEQYF
J: TRBJ1-6; D: .; size: few; V: TRBV6-4; DNA: TGTGCCAGCAGTGACTCGCTCAATTCACCCCTCCACTTT; CDR3: CASSDSLNSPLHF
J: TRBJ1-1; D: .; size: .; V: TRBV30; DNA: TGTGCCTGGAGTAAACAGAACACTGAAGCTTTCTTT; CDR3: CAWSKQNTEAFF
J: TRBJ2-7; D: .; size: .; V: TRBV20-1; DNA: TGCAGTGCCGGGACCCTCTACGAGCAGTACTTC; CDR3: CSAGTLYEQYF
J: TRBJ1-2; D: .; size: .; V: TRBV5-1; DNA: TGCGCCAGCAGGTCGGATCCAGGGGTGAGATATGGCTACACCTTC; CDR3: CASRSDPGVRYGYTF
J: TRBJ2-7; D: TRBD2; size: .; V: TRBV10-3; DNA: TGTGCCATCAGTGACCGCGGGACTAGCGAGTACCACGAGCAGTACTTC; CDR3: CAISDRGTSEYHEQYF
J: TRBJ1-1; D: TRBD1; size: .; V: TRBV29-1; DNA: TGCAGCGGGACAGGGACTGAAGCTTTCTTT; CDR3: CSGTGTEAFF
J: TRBJ2-1; D: TRBD2; size: few; V: TRBV6-5; DNA: TGTGCCAGCAGCGGGGGGGCGAATGAGCAGTTCTTC; CDR3: CASSGGANEQFF
J: TRBJ2-7; D: .; size: few; V: TRBV14; DNA: TGTGCCAGCAGCCAAGAATTCCGGCGGGGCCCTACCTACGAGCAGTACTTC; CDR3: CASSQEFRRGPTYEQYF
J: TRBJ1-3; D: .; size: few; V: TRBV7-2; DNA: TGTGCCAGCAGCTTGGAAATGGGTCTGGGGAACACCATATATTTT; CDR3: CASSLEMGLGNTIYF
J: TRBJ1-2; D: .; size: .; V: TRBV11-2; DNA: TGTGCCAGCAGCCCGGACAAGGGATATGGCTACACCTTC; CDR3: CASSPDKGYGYTF
J: TRBJ1-5; D: .; size: .; V: TRBV4-3; DNA: TGCGCCAGCAGCCAATTGTTGGACGTAGATCAGCCCCAGCATTTT; CDR3: CASSQLLDVDQPQHF
J: TRBJ1-2; D: TRBD1; size: once; V: TRBV7-8; DNA: TGTGCCAGCAGCATCTGGGAGGGGGCGGTTAACTATGGCTACACCTTC; CDR3: CASSIWEGAVNYGYTF
J: TRBJ2-7; D: .; size: few; V: TRBV9; DNA: TGTGCCAGCAGCGTAGGGGCCTCCTACGAGCAGTACTTC; CDR3: CASSVGASYEQYF
J: TRBJ2-5; D: .; size: .; V: TRBV4-2; DNA: TGTGCCAGCAGCCAAGATGTCAGGGGGGTAAAGACCCAGTACTTC; CDR3: CASSQDVRGVKTQYF
J: TRBJ1-1; D: .; size: .; V: TRBV29-1; DNA: TGCAGCGGTGCCGTCACTGAAGCTTTCTTT; CDR3: CSGAVTEAFF
J: TRBJ1-5; D: .; size: .; V: TRBV7-8; DNA: TGTGCCAGCAGCCCTTACAAGGATAATCAGCCCCAGCATTTT; CDR3: CASSPYKDNQPQHF
J: TRBJ1-1; D: .; size: few; V: TRBV29-1; DNA: TGCAGCGTTCTAGGGGGAATGAACACTGAAGCTTTCTTT; CDR3: CSVLGGMNTEAFF